These 4 T cell receptor beta chains share one sample of origin, sequenced in a study of blood T cell repertoires in COVID-19. Generated by immunoSEQ multiplex PCR, the TCRdb table keeps only in-frame clones and is missing some. The sample contains approximately 52,000 clones, approximately 86% of which appear only once. Sequencing input: peripheral blood. These receptors were collected from a man between 60 and 75 years old with acute or convalescent COVID-19.

The V and J genes are TRBV24-1 and TRBJ1-2; TRBD1 agrees at 8 bases. Per the germline V gene, CDR1 is KGHDR and CDR2 is SFDVKD. The V and J ends lost 3 bases and 3 bases, in that order; junction bases with no gene match: 5. The CDR3 extends over 15 amino acids. Written as DNA, the CDR3 is TGTGCCACCAGTGATCGTCAGGGGGCGGACTATGGCTACACCTTC. Amino acids: CATSDRQGADYGYTF.

The V and J genes are TRBV6-2 or TRBV6-3 and TRBJ1-6; TRBD1 matches at 9 bases. Trimming removed 1 base from V and 13 bases from J; junction bases left unmatched: 8. CDR1 and CDR2 (germline): MNHEY, SVGEGT. This CDR3 region has 15 residues. The CDR3 bases are TGTGCCAGCAGTTACTTCCGGGACAGGGACGGGCCCCTCCACTTT. The encoded protein is CASSYFRDRDGPLHF.

The rearrangement joins TRBV29-1 to TRBJ1-2, with 8 bases aligning to TRBD1. The CDR3 extends over 16 amino acids. Germline loops: CDR1 SQVTM, CDR2 ANQGSEA. Trimming removed 3 bases from V and 4 bases from J; junction bases left unmatched: 13. The CDR3 nucleotides read TGCAGCGTTGACGGGACAGGCTATTTCCGCGGCTATGGCTACACCTTC. Translated: CSVDGTGYFRGYGYTF.

The V gene is TRBV3-1 (or the pseudogene TRBV3-2), the J gene TRBJ2-7; no definite D call. Germline CDR1 and CDR2: LGHDT and YNNKEL (reference sequence). Deletions cut 1 base from V and 6 bases from J, with 10 bases between. The CDR3 is made up of 13 amino acids. The CDR3 DNA follows: TGTGCCAGCAGCCAAGGTCCCAGTGGCGAGCAGTACTTC. Protein: CASSQGPSGEQYF.